A single T cell receptor beta chain is shown here with its context. This record belongs to a study of Ad26.COV2.S vaccination and SARS-CoV-2 variants. Sequencing was performed with immunoSEQ multiplex PCR; in TCRdb, only in-frame clones are kept and a portion is missing. The sample shows around 340,000 clones, approximately 86% of them seen only once. Regarding treatment: 15 to 20 received Ad26.COV2.S at low or high dose, single or two shots; several received placebo; per-sample allocation not given. All samples were drawn on day 63, counting from the first vaccine or placebo injection. The CDR3 has 16 amino acids. Germline trimming cut 5 bases from V and 4 bases from J; bases unmatched to any gene: 6. The germline gives CDR1 SGHTA, CDR2 FQGNSA.

This specimen was peripheral blood, taken in a trial of Ad26.COV2.S vaccine versus placebo. This TCR derives from a person between 18 and 65 years old who received the Ad26.COV2.S COVID-19 vaccine or a placebo. The chain links TRBV7-2 to TRBJ2-6, with TRBD2 matching 9 bases. This CDR3 is CASSIGTSFGANVLTF. CDR3 DNA sequence: TGTGCCAGCAGCATCGGGACTAGCTTCGGGGCCAACGTCCTGACTTTC.